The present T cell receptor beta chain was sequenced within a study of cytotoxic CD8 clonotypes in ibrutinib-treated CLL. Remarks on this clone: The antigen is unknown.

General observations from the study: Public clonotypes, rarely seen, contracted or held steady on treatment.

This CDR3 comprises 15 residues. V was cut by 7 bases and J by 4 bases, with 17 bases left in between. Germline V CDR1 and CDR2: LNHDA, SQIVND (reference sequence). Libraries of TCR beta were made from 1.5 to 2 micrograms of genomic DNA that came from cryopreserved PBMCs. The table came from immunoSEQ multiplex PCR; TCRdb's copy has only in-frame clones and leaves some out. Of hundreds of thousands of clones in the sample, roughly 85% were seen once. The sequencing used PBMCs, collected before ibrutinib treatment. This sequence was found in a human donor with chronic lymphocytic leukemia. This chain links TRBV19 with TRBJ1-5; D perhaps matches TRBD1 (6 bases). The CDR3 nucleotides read TGTGCCAGTAAGACAGGTGGGGGATCAAATCAGCCCCAGCATTTT. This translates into CASKTGGGSNQPQHF. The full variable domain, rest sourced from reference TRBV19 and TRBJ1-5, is DGGITQSPKYLFRKEGQNVTLSCEQNLNHDAMYWYRQDPGQGLRLIYYSQIVNDFQKGDIAEGYSVSREKKESFPLTVTSAQKNPTAFYLCASKTGGGSNQPQHFGDGTRLSIL.